Listed here are 18 T cell receptor beta chains from one sample, sequenced in a study of T cells after posttransplantation cyclophosphamide. The method was immunoSEQ multiplex PCR; TCRdb's version includes in-frame clones alone and lacks a portion of them. The sample presents some 10,000 clones, none singletons. Cyclophosphamide on days +3 and +4 followed busulfan-fludarabine conditioning and a marrow graft. Sequenced material: PBMCs, taken after allogeneic stem cell transplant with posttransplant cyclophosphamide. The source of these receptors is a female patient aged 35 to 55 who received an allogeneic stem cell transplant from a related donor, was CMV-positive, and had no GVHD. Some T cells may be the graft donor's.

This clone was counted ten times or more. V and J are TRBV2 and TRBJ1-5; D possibly corresponds to TRBD1 (6 bases). The germline CDR1 and CDR2 sequences are SNHLY and FYNNEI. The CDR3 loop spans 15 amino acids. V lost 6 bases and J 1 base, leaving 13 bases between the germline ends. The CDR3 here is CASSYIDRSNQPQHF. The CDR3 nucleotides are TGTGCCAGCAGCTACATAGACAGGAGCAATCAGCCCCAGCATTTT. Variable domain in full (rest from reference TRBV2 and TRBJ1-5): EPEVTQTPSHQVTQMGQEVILRCVPISNHLYFYWYRQILGQKVEFLVSFYNNEISEKSEIFDDQFSVERPDGSNFTLKIRSTKLEDSAMYFCASSYIDRSNQPQHFGDGTRLSIL.

This clone occurred many times. The chain has TRBV7-9 and TRBJ1-2; 8 bases fit TRBD1. Germline V gene data show CDR1 as SEHNR and CDR2 as FQNEAQ (reference sequence). The CDR3 length is 16 residues. Trimming took 4 bases from V and 4 from J; bases not matched to a gene: 11. The DNA of the CDR3 is TGTGCCAGCAGCTCCACGGTCCGGGGACAGGCCTATGGCTACACCTTC. Translation gives CASSSTVRGQAYGYTF.

This clone was seen repeatedly, ten times or more. The V call is TRBV5-1, the J call TRBJ2-7; the match to TRBD1 covers 11 bases. This CDR3 comprises 15 residues. The germline CDR1 and CDR2 sequences are SGHRS and YFSETQ. J gave up 3 bases and V 0 bases, and 2 bases lay outside the gene matches. CDR3 amino acids: CASSLGGTGGYEQYF. CDR3 nucleotide sequence: TGCGCCAGCAGCTTGGGCGGGACAGGGGGCTACGAGCAGTACTTC.

This clone was counted at least ten times. The rearrangement joins TRBV2 to TRBJ1-5; 8 nucleotides line up with TRBD1. V lost 5 bases to trimming and J lost 4 bases; unmatched junction nucleotides: 4. The germline gives CDR1 SNHLY, CDR2 FYNNEI. This CDR3 has 14 residues. The CDR3 sequence: CASSRTGMNQPQHF. DNA for the CDR3: TGTGCCAGCAGTCGGACAGGGATGAATCAGCCCCAGCATTTT.

Ten or more counts support this clone. The J gene is TRBJ2-7, the V gene TRBV30; 7 positions match TRBD1. Germline assignment: CDR1 GTSNPN and CDR2 SVGIG (reference sequence). There are 12 residues in the CDR3. The J segment lost 3 bases and the V segment lost 4 bases, leaving 3 bases of the junction unmatched. The CDR3 DNA reads TGTGCCTGGACGGACAGGTTCTACGAGCAGTACTTC. The encoded protein is CAWTDRFYEQYF.

Many counts were recorded for this clone. The V and J genes are TRBV19 and TRBJ1-1, with 7 positions matching TRBD1. The CDR3 runs to 18 residues. Trimming removed 3 bases from V and 5 bases from J; junction bases left unmatched: 18. The germline V gene has CDR1 LNHDA and CDR2 SQIVND (reference sequence). This CDR3 is CASSIRGTVGSPITEAFF. The CDR3, as DNA: TGTGCCAGTAGTATTAGAGGGACAGTGGGGTCGCCTATAACTGAAGCTTTCTTT.

This clone was counted at least ten times. The genes are TRBV2 and TRBJ1-1; a possible D gene is TRBD1 (6 bases). V lost 1 base to trimming and J lost 4 bases, with 13 bases between them. The CDR3 runs to 15 residues. Per germline, CDR1 SNHLY and CDR2 FYNNEI. The CDR3 loop is CASSEVSGGGTEAFF. The CDR3 nucleotides are TGTGCCAGCAGTGAAGTTTCGGGAGGGGGCACTGAAGCTTTCTTT.

This clone was observed many times. The rearrangement joins TRBV18 to TRBJ2-7; TRBD1 agrees at 9 bases. The CDR3 contains 15 residues. Per the germline V gene, CDR1 is KGHSH and CDR2 is LQKENI. V lost 3 bases to trimming and J lost 5 bases; unmatched junction nucleotides: 8. The CDR3 region has the DNA TGTGCCAGCTCACCGCCGGGACAGGGTACCAACGAGCAGTACTTC. It yields the protein CASSPPGQGTNEQYF.

This clone was seen at least ten times. The V and J genes are TRBV19 and TRBJ2-3; D might be TRBD2 (6 bases). CDR1 is LNHDA and CDR2 is SQIVND in the germline V gene (reference sequence). This CDR3 comprises 16 residues. Trimming pared 8 bases from V and 1 base from J, leaving 19 bases between. The CDR3 nucleotides are TGTGCCAGTCATCCCGGAGGGAGACACCGCACAGATACGCAGTATTTT. Residues: CASHPGGRHRTDTQYF.

This clone was observed at least ten times. The V and J genes are TRBV12-5 and TRBJ2-7, with D possibly TRBD1 on 7 matching bases. Germline V gene sequence: CDR1 LGHNT, CDR2 FRNRAP. V was cut by 1 base and J by 3 bases, with 19 bases left in between. The CDR3 consists of 17 residues. CDR3 loop: CASGLARGVRGNYEQYF. The CDR3 region has the DNA TGTGCTAGTGGTTTGGCCAGGGGGGTTCGGGGAAACTACGAGCAGTACTTC. Combining the CDR3 with reference TRBV12-5 and TRBJ2-7 gives the whole variable domain DARVTQTPRHKVTEMGQEVTMRCQPILGHNTVFWYRQTMMQGLELLAYFRNRAPLDDSGMPKDRFSAEMPDATLATLKIQPSEPRDSAVYFCASGLARGVRGNYEQYFGPGTRLTVT.

This clone came up a few times. This chain connects TRBV30 to TRBJ2-7; 11 positions agree with TRBD2. The CDR3 is 17 amino acids. V was pared by 2 bases and J by 4 bases, with 13 bases of the junction left unmatched. The germline V gene encodes CDR1 GTSNPN and CDR2 SVGIG (reference sequence). The CDR3 sequence: CAWSIRTSGCFWYEQYF. In nucleotides, the CDR3 is TGTGCCTGGAGTATAAGGACTAGCGGGTGCTTTTGGTACGAGCAGTACTTC. The whole variable domain, remainder taken from reference TRBV30 and TRBJ2-7, is SQTIHQWPATLVQPVGSPLSLECTVEGTSNPNLYWYRQAAGRGLQLLFYSVGIGQISSEVPQNLSASRPQDRQFILSSKKLLLSDSGFYLCAWSIRTSGCFWYEQYFGPGTRLTVT.

This clone counts as medium-sized (0.01 to 0.1%). CDR3 nucleotide sequence: TGTGCCAGCCACGAAAAGAGACAGCCAAATGAAAAACTGTTTTTT. This translates into CASHEKRQPNEKLFF. The chain couples TRBV7-3 to TRBJ1-4; tentative D call: TRBD1 (5 bases). Trimming removed 8 bases from V and 5 bases from J, with 18 bases in between. Germline CDR1 is SGHTA and CDR2 is FQGTGA. The CDR3 covers 15 residues.

This clone was found many times. This sequence joins TRBV6-6 and TRBJ1-1; 11 bases are a match to TRBD1. With 4 bases clipped from V and 0 bases from J, the junction kept 4 bases outside the gene matches. Germline loops: CDR1 MNHNY, CDR2 SVGAGI (reference sequence). This CDR3 spans 16 amino acids. CDR3 in amino acids: CASSSLGQGVNTEAFF. The CDR3 coding sequence is TGTGCCAGCAGTTCCTTGGGACAGGGGGTGAACACTGAAGCTTTCTTT.

In this sample, this clone turned up many times. This chain connects TRBV5-1 to TRBJ2-5, with D possibly being TRBD1 (6 bases). V lost 2 bases and J 0 bases, leaving 11 bases between the germline ends. The CDR3 contains 15 residues. Per the germline V gene, CDR1 is SGHRS and CDR2 is YFSETQ. CDR3: CASSFQGSYQETQYF. The CDR3 region has the DNA TGCGCCAGCAGCTTCCAGGGGTCGTACCAAGAGACCCAGTACTTC.

At least ten counts were recorded for this clone. V usage is TRBV27 and J usage is TRBJ2-3; D might be TRBD2 (5 bases). Deletions cut 0 bases from V and 2 bases from J, with 6 bases between. The CDR3 consists of 14 residues. The germline V gene encodes CDR1 MNHEY and CDR2 SMNVEV (reference sequence). The CDR3 coding sequence is TGTGCCAGCAGTTTATCAGGACTCACAGATACGCAGTATTTT. This translates into CASSLSGLTDTQYF.

This clone appeared a few times. The junction departs from the called germline gene at one end, perhaps through a read error. The chain has TRBV7-7 and TRBJ2-3; D is unclear. The CDR3 consists of 13 residues. Looked up from germline, CDR1 is SSHAT and CDR2 is FNYEAQ (reference sequence). Written as DNA, the CDR3 is TGTGCTAGCAGCTCCGAAGAGGCAGATACGCAGTATTTT. Encoded protein: CASSSEEADTQYF.

This clone was recorded at least ten times. This chain joins TRBV2 and TRBJ1-4; no firm D call. Trimming left V 2 bases short and J 4 bases short, with 11 bases between. CDR3 length: 15 amino acids. Germline V gene sequence: CDR1 SNHLY, CDR2 FYNNEI. CDR3 DNA sequence: TGTGCCAGCAGTGAAATCGCAGGATTTAATGAAAAACTGTTTTTT. Its translation is CASSEIAGFNEKLFF.

This clone showed up many times. The gene calls are TRBV6-1 and TRBJ1-6; D remains unclear. Germline CDR1 MNHNS, CDR2 SASEGT. V was clipped by 3 bases and J by 0 bases, with 9 bases between them. The CDR3 is 16 amino acids. DNA of the CDR3: TGTGCCAGCAGTGACAGTTATCGCTCCTATAATTCACCCCTCCACTTT. It codes for CASSDSYRSYNSPLHF.